This is a list of T cell receptor beta chains from one sample in a study of T cell changes during pregnancy in multiple sclerosis. Data came from immunoSEQ multiplex PCR; TCRdb stores just in-frame clones and leaves some out. The table has roughly 75,000 clones, about nine tenths seen once. The sample in question was peripheral blood, obtained before pregnancy. These receptors were collected from a female donor with multiple sclerosis, enrolled in a pregnancy study. Both conserved end residues are part of each CDR3. The D gene is left open where the match is weak. Only some rows state a clone size, as once, few, many or a class for expanded clones.

v_gene: TRBV2
d_gene: NA
abundance: NA
j_gene: TRBJ2-2
CDR3aa: CASRGPRETGELFF
CDR3nt: TGTGCCAGCCGGGGACCCCGGGAGACCGGGGAGCTGTTTTTT

v_gene: TRBV19
d_gene: TRBD2
abundance: few
j_gene: TRBJ2-7
CDR3aa: CASTTSGGYEQYF
CDR3nt: TGTGCCAGTACCACTAGCGGGGGCTACGAGCAGTACTTC

v_gene: TRBV15
d_gene: TRBD1
abundance: few
j_gene: TRBJ2-1
CDR3aa: CATSSGQGGYNEQFF
CDR3nt: TGTGCCACCAGCAGTGGACAGGGGGGCTACAATGAGCAGTTCTTC

v_gene: TRBV19
d_gene: NA
abundance: NA
j_gene: TRBJ1-1
CDR3aa: CASSIREYRTEAFF
CDR3nt: TGTGCCAGTAGTATCCGGGAGTATCGTACTGAAGCTTTCTTT

v_gene: TRBV2
d_gene: TRBD1
abundance: NA
j_gene: TRBJ2-2
CDR3aa: CATKRQGARTGELFF
CDR3nt: TGTGCCACCAAACGACAGGGGGCGCGGACCGGGGAGCTGTTTTTT

v_gene: TRBV7-2
d_gene: NA
abundance: NA
j_gene: TRBJ2-7
CDR3aa: CASSPNRGASYEQYF
CDR3nt: TGTGCCAGCAGCCCGAATCGTGGGGCCTCCTACGAGCAGTACTTC

v_gene: TRBV13
d_gene: TRBD1
abundance: NA
j_gene: TRBJ1-2
CDR3aa: CASSAPGQGAGFYGYTF
CDR3nt: TGTGCCAGCAGCGCCCCGGGACAGGGGGCGGGATTCTATGGCTACACCTTC

v_gene: TRBV5-1
d_gene: TRBD1
abundance: NA
j_gene: TRBJ2-7
CDR3aa: CASSLGGTGIYEQYF
CDR3nt: TGCGCCAGCAGCTTGGGGGGGACAGGGATCTACGAGCAGTACTTC

v_gene: TRBV4-3
d_gene: NA
abundance: NA
j_gene: TRBJ1-1
CDR3aa: CASSRSWGGTEAFF
CDR3nt: TGCGCCAGCAGCCGGTCGTGGGGGGGCACTGAAGCTTTCTTT

v_gene: TRBV5-1
d_gene: NA
abundance: NA
j_gene: TRBJ1-1
CDR3aa: CASMPRENTEAFF
CDR3nt: TGCGCCAGCATGCCCAGGGAGAACACTGAAGCTTTCTTT

v_gene: TRBV4-3
d_gene: NA
abundance: NA
j_gene: TRBJ2-6
CDR3aa: CASSQAVPSFSGANVLTF
CDR3nt: TGCGCCAGCAGCCAAGCCGTTCCCAGTTTCTCTGGGGCCAACGTCCTGACTTTC

v_gene: TRBV27
d_gene: TRBD1
abundance: NA
j_gene: TRBJ1-3
CDR3aa: CASSALSSDRGAGNTIYF
CDR3nt: TGTGCCAGCAGTGCCCTTTCATCCGACAGGGGCGCTGGAAACACCATATATTTT

v_gene: TRBV15
d_gene: NA
abundance: NA
j_gene: TRBJ1-2
CDR3aa: CATSRDLEDRLYGYTF
CDR3nt: TGTGCCACCAGCAGAGATCTAGAGGACAGACTCTATGGCTACACCTTC

v_gene: TRBV29-1
d_gene: TRBD1
abundance: NA
j_gene: TRBJ2-3
CDR3aa: CSVEIWDRAPDTQYF
CDR3nt: TGCAGCGTTGAAATTTGGGACAGGGCCCCAGATACGCAGTATTTT

v_gene: TRBV30
d_gene: NA
abundance: NA
j_gene: TRBJ2-7
CDR3aa: CAWSRQDSYEQYF
CDR3nt: TGTGCCTGGAGTCGACAGGACTCCTACGAGCAGTACTTC

v_gene: TRBV5-1
d_gene: TRBD1
abundance: NA
j_gene: TRBJ2-7
CDR3aa: CASSHGTDYEQYF
CDR3nt: TGCGCCAGCAGTCATGGGACAGACTACGAGCAGTACTTC

v_gene: TRBV2
d_gene: TRBD1
abundance: NA
j_gene: TRBJ1-3
CDR3aa: CASSEVGQEVWGNTIYF
CDR3nt: TGTGCCAGCAGTGAAGTAGGACAGGAGGTATGGGGAAACACCATATATTTT

v_gene: TRBV5-1
d_gene: TRBD1
abundance: NA
j_gene: TRBJ2-6
CDR3aa: CGSYDRGRSGANVLTF
CDR3nt: TGCGGCTCTTACGACAGGGGGCGGTCTGGGGCCAACGTCCTGACTTTC

v_gene: TRBV7-8
d_gene: TRBD2
abundance: NA
j_gene: TRBJ2-1
CDR3aa: CASSLVGGGGPYNEQFF
CDR3nt: TGTGCCAGCAGCTTAGTAGGCGGCGGGGGGCCTTACAATGAGCAGTTCTTC

v_gene: TRBV19
d_gene: NA
abundance: NA
j_gene: TRBJ2-6
CDR3aa: CASSRGWSSGANVLTF
CDR3nt: TGTGCCAGTAGTAGAGGGTGGAGCTCTGGGGCCAACGTCCTGACTTTC

v_gene: TRBV27
d_gene: NA
abundance: NA
j_gene: TRBJ1-2
CDR3aa: CASSPRWREPGGGYTF
CDR3nt: TGTGCCAGCAGTCCGCGCTGGAGGGAGCCGGGGGGTGGCTACACCTTC

v_gene: TRBV9
d_gene: NA
abundance: NA
j_gene: TRBJ1-3
CDR3aa: CASSVEIGAGNTIYF
CDR3nt: TGTGCCAGCAGCGTAGAGATAGGGGCTGGAAACACCATATATTTT

v_gene: TRBV5-6
d_gene: NA
abundance: NA
j_gene: TRBJ1-4
CDR3aa: CASNRGTNEKLFF
CDR3nt: TGTGCCAGCAACCGAGGAACTAATGAAAAACTGTTTTTT

v_gene: TRBV6-5
d_gene: NA
abundance: NA
j_gene: TRBJ1-2
CDR3aa: CATQTGYGYTF
CDR3nt: TGTGCCACCCAGACAGGCTATGGCTACACCTTC

v_gene: TRBV7-9
d_gene: NA
abundance: NA
j_gene: TRBJ1-2
CDR3aa: CASSLVRDTYGYTF
CDR3nt: TGTGCCAGCAGCTTAGTTCGGGACACCTATGGCTACACCTTC

v_gene: TRBV4-3
d_gene: TRBD1
abundance: once
j_gene: TRBJ1-2
CDR3aa: CASSRGQGYGYTF
CDR3nt: TGCGCCAGCAGCAGAGGACAGGGTTATGGCTACACCTTC

v_gene: TRBV6-5
d_gene: TRBD1
abundance: NA
j_gene: TRBJ1-2
CDR3aa: CASSYSRGQNYGYTF
CDR3nt: TGTGCCAGCAGTTACTCGCGGGGACAGAATTATGGCTACACCTTC

v_gene: TRBV6-6
d_gene: NA
abundance: NA
j_gene: TRBJ1-5
CDR3aa: CASSRPGIQHF
CDR3nt: TGTGCCAGCAGCCGCCCAGGGATCCAGCATTTT

v_gene: TRBV5-5
d_gene: NA
abundance: NA
j_gene: TRBJ1-1
CDR3aa: CASSLRHTGNTEAFF
CDR3nt: TGTGCCAGCAGCTTGCGTCACACAGGGAACACTGAAGCTTTCTTT

v_gene: TRBV13
d_gene: TRBD1
abundance: NA
j_gene: TRBJ2-1
CDR3aa: CASSFNRGVLNEQFF
CDR3nt: TGTGCCAGCAGCTTCAACAGGGGGGTCCTCAATGAGCAGTTCTTC

v_gene: TRBV5-1
d_gene: NA
abundance: once
j_gene: TRBJ1-2
CDR3aa: CASSLGGTAGYTF
CDR3nt: TGCGCCAGCAGCTTAGGCGGGACGGCGGGCTACACCTTC

v_gene: TRBV30
d_gene: TRBD2
abundance: NA
j_gene: TRBJ2-3
CDR3aa: CAWSVLAGGPDTQYF
CDR3nt: TGTGCCTGGAGTGTACTAGCGGGGGGGCCAGATACGCAGTATTTT

v_gene: TRBV19
d_gene: NA
abundance: NA
j_gene: TRBJ2-1
CDR3aa: CASSMLDSLLYNEQFF
CDR3nt: TGTGCCAGTAGTATGTTGGACAGCCTCTTATACAATGAGCAGTTCTTC

v_gene: TRBV7-3
d_gene: NA
abundance: once
j_gene: TRBJ1-1
CDR3aa: CASSPPGGEEAFF
CDR3nt: TGTGCCAGCAGCCCCCCGGGGGGGGAAGAAGCTTTCTTT

v_gene: TRBV7-4
d_gene: TRBD1
abundance: NA
j_gene: TRBJ1-5
CDR3aa: CASSLGSDRDLYSNQPQHF
CDR3nt: TGTGCCAGCAGCTTAGGTTCGGACAGGGACTTATATAGCAATCAGCCCCAGCATTTT

v_gene: TRBV18
d_gene: NA
abundance: NA
j_gene: TRBJ1-6
CDR3aa: CASSPDTYSPLHF
CDR3nt: TGTGCCAGCTCACCGGACACTTATTCACCCCTCCACTTT

v_gene: TRBV11-2
d_gene: TRBD1
abundance: NA
j_gene: TRBJ1-1
CDR3aa: CASSSDRGAEAFF
CDR3nt: TGTGCCAGCAGTTCGGACAGGGGAGCTGAAGCTTTCTTT

v_gene: TRBV28
d_gene: NA
abundance: few
j_gene: TRBJ2-3
CDR3aa: CASSLWETGNTDTQYF
CDR3nt: TGTGCCAGCAGTTTATGGGAGACAGGCAACACAGATACGCAGTATTTT

v_gene: TRBV6-5
d_gene: TRBD2
abundance: NA
j_gene: TRBJ2-1
CDR3aa: CASSSRSSGGVGFF
CDR3nt: TGTGCCAGCAGTTCCCGTTCTAGCGGGGGGGTAGGGTTCTTC

v_gene: TRBV10-1
d_gene: TRBD1
abundance: NA
j_gene: TRBJ1-2
CDR3aa: CASSRTGEVDGYTF
CDR3nt: TGCGCCAGCAGCAGGACAGGGGAAGTAGATGGCTACACCTTC

v_gene: TRBV4-2
d_gene: TRBD1
abundance: NA
j_gene: TRBJ1-1
CDR3aa: CASSQGQGTLNTEAFF
CDR3nt: TGTGCCAGCAGCCAAGGACAGGGCACCTTGAACACTGAAGCTTTCTTT

v_gene: TRBV7-8
d_gene: TRBD2
abundance: NA
j_gene: TRBJ2-2
CDR3aa: CASSFYGTSDGTGELFF
CDR3nt: TGTGCCAGCAGCTTTTACGGGACTAGCGATGGCACCGGGGAGCTGTTTTTT

v_gene: TRBV4-3
d_gene: TRBD1
abundance: NA
j_gene: TRBJ2-7
CDR3aa: CASSQGYDRVAEQYF
CDR3nt: TGCGCCAGCAGCCAAGGCTATGACAGGGTGGCCGAGCAGTACTTC

v_gene: TRBV9
d_gene: TRBD2
abundance: few
j_gene: TRBJ2-3
CDR3aa: CASSAGTSGGLGTQYF
CDR3nt: TGTGCCAGCAGCGCCGGGACTAGCGGGGGTTTAGGTACGCAGTATTTT

v_gene: TRBV5-1
d_gene: TRBD1
abundance: NA
j_gene: TRBJ2-2
CDR3aa: CASSPGTANTGELFF
CDR3nt: TGCGCCAGCAGCCCCGGGACAGCGAACACCGGGGAGCTGTTTTTT

v_gene: TRBV30
d_gene: TRBD1
abundance: once
j_gene: TRBJ2-5
CDR3aa: CAWSDTGEETQYF
CDR3nt: TGTGCCTGGAGTGACACAGGGGAAGAGACCCAGTACTTC

v_gene: TRBV6-6
d_gene: TRBD1
abundance: NA
j_gene: TRBJ1-5
CDR3aa: CASSYDRVGIQPQHF
CDR3nt: TGTGCCAGCAGCTATGACAGGGTCGGCATTCAGCCCCAGCATTTT

v_gene: TRBV7-2
d_gene: NA
abundance: NA
j_gene: TRBJ2-7
CDR3aa: CASSQTFDYEQYF
CDR3nt: TGTGCCAGCAGCCAAACTTTCGACTACGAGCAGTACTTC

v_gene: TRBV5-1
d_gene: NA
abundance: NA
j_gene: TRBJ2-1
CDR3aa: CASSFDRPLDEQFF
CDR3nt: TGCGCCAGCAGCTTCGACAGGCCTTTGGATGAGCAGTTCTTC

v_gene: TRBV18
d_gene: TRBD1
abundance: NA
j_gene: TRBJ1-6
CDR3aa: CASSQGQGSGNSPLHF
CDR3nt: TGTGCCAGCTCACAGGGACAGGGGTCTGGTAATTCACCCCTCCACTTT

v_gene: TRBV10-3
d_gene: NA
abundance: NA
j_gene: TRBJ1-6
CDR3aa: CAITAHSNSPLHF
CDR3nt: TGTGCCATTACAGCTCACTCTAATTCACCCCTCCACTTT